The source of this T cell receptor (beta chain) is a study of blood T cell repertoires in COVID-19. Study at large: The analysed material was cDNA or gDNA that came from T cells, B-cell-depleted T cells, or PBMCs.

Generated by immunoSEQ multiplex PCR, the TCRdb table keeps only in-frame clones and is missing some. Of more than 75,000 clones in the sample, over 65% were seen once. V lost 7 bases to trimming and J lost 0 bases, with 16 bases between them. The CDR3 is made up of 15 amino acids. Germline V gene data show CDR1 as SQVTM and CDR2 as ANQGSEA. This TCR was recovered from a human donor in a cohort sampled during active COVID-19. This chain links TRBV29-1 with TRBJ2-1; D unclear. Source material: peripheral blood. The CDR3 DNA follows: TGCAGCGCCACTTTTGCGGCCAGCTCCTACAATGAGCAGTTCTTC. This sequence encodes CSATFAASSYNEQFF.